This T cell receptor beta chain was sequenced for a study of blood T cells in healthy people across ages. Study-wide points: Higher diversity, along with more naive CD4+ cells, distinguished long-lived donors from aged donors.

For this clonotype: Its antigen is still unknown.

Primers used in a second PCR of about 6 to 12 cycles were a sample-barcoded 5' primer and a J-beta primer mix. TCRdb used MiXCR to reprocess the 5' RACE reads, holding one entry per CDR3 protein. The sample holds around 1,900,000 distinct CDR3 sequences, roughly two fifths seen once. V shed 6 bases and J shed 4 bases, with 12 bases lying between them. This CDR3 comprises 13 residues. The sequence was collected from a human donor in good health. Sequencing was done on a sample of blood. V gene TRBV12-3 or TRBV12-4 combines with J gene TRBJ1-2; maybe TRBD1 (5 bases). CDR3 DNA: TGTGCCAGCAGCCGCGGGGCCACCTATGGCTACACCTTC. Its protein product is CASSRGATYGYTF.